Below are 3 T cell receptor beta chains sequenced from a single sample in a study of T-cell reconstitution after alpha-beta-depleted transplantation in children. Preparation of the TCRbeta library involved a method that used unique molecular identifiers. In TCRdb, the PCR reads were re-called with MiXCR into one record per CDR3 protein. The sample carries hundreds of thousands of distinct CDR3 sequences, about an eighth recorded once. The sequenced sample was PBMCs, obtained before TCRalphabeta/CD19-depleted stem cell transplant. The receptors derive from a girl under 10 years old with congenital amegakaryocytic thrombocytopenia, due to receive a stem cell transplant.

This clonotype was found many times. The V gene is TRBV5-1, the J gene TRBJ2-1, with 7 bases lining up with TRBD2. Germline CDR1 and CDR2: SGHRS and YFSETQ. CDR3 length: 15 residues. The ends lost 2 bases at V and 3 bases at J; junction bases unmatched: 5. The DNA for the CDR3 is TGCGCCAGCAGCTTTTCGGGGGGAGGCTACAATGAGCAGTTCTTC. Amino acid sequence: CASSFSGGGYNEQFF.

Ten or more counts support this clonotype. The gene calls are TRBV28 and TRBJ2-7; no clear D. The CDR3 consists of 14 residues. The germline CDR1 and CDR2 sequences are MDHEN and SYDVKM. Trimming stripped 3 bases from V and 6 bases from J, with 15 bases between. CDR3 nucleotide sequence: TGTGCCAGCAGTTTCGCCCCCCCCCAAGGCGAGCAGTACTTC. The encoded protein is CASSFAPPQGEQYF.

The rearrangement links TRBV20-1 to TRBJ2-5; weak D call: TRBD1 (5 bases). This CDR3 contains 14 residues. The germline CDR1 and CDR2 sequences are DFQATT and SNEGSKA (reference sequence). With 1 base removed from V and 3 bases from J, the gap between germline ends came to 12 bases. CDR3 protein: CSARVGRTKETQYF. CDR3 in DNA: TGCAGTGCTAGAGTGGGGCGCACAAAAGAGACCCAGTACTTC.